This entry concerns a single T cell receptor beta chain. Its matching antigen is unknown. The sample originates from a study of molecular identifiers for immune sequencing clone quantification. The study's findings and limits: In naive cells, under 1% of molecules belonged to clones above 20 RNA copies, against over 97% in effector cells.

As previously described, bulk TCR libraries were made using listed TCR primers. MiXCR, run by TCRdb on the PCR reads, gives a single entry per CDR3 protein. Here the sample spans some 89,000 distinct CDR3 sequences, approximately 25% being singletons. Germline loops: CDR1 LGHNA, CDR2 YSLEER. This CDR3 region has 13 residues. Libraries used roughly 20,000 to 1,000,000 sorted naive CD8 T cells and 10%, 30% or 50% RNA input. The sorting of naive CD8 T cells used the CD8+CD4-CCR7+CD45RA+ phenotype. The chain is built from TRBV4-3 and TRBJ1-5; a possible D gene is TRBD1 (5 bases). The closer fit of TRBJ2-3 to the DNA end suggests the J call may be wrong. This receptor was obtained from a human donor in good health. Some libraries in this study had Jurkat cell RNA spiked in. Sequencing used naive CD8+ T cells from blood, with Jurkat cell RNA spiked in. As to subset: FACS-sorted CD8+CD4-CCR7+CD45RA+ naive T cells. The CDR3 nucleotides are TGCGCCAGCAGCCAAACCCAGGGTCAGCCCCAGTATTTT. This translates into CASSQTQGQPQYF.